The 26 T cell receptor beta chains in this list originate from one sample, sequenced in a study of blood T cell repertoires in COVID-19. The table came from immunoSEQ multiplex PCR; TCRdb's copy has only in-frame clones and leaves some out. The repertoire holds more than 200,000 clones, 88% seen once, with roughly 6.8% in the top ten. Material for sequencing was peripheral blood. These receptors were collected from a woman in her twenties or thirties with COVID-19, enrolled during active disease.

This clone has more than one count but fewer than ten. The chain links TRBV9 to TRBJ1-2; D not resolved. The V end was cut by 4 bases, the J end by 8 bases, with 15 bases between. The CDR3 consists of 13 residues. CDR1 SGDLS and CDR2 YYNGEE come from the germline V gene. CDR3 DNA: TGTGCCAGCAGCCCGTTTTCGGGTCGGGGCTACACCTTC. Translating gives CASSPFSGRGYTF.

The chain combines TRBV13 with TRBJ2-4; 8 nucleotides match TRBD2. The CDR3 totals 17 residues. CDR1 PRHDT and CDR2 FYEKMQ come from the germline V gene (reference sequence). The ends lost 5 bases at V and 9 bases at J; junction bases unmatched: 18. CDR3 loop: CASSRASGGLAETIQYF. The CDR3 DNA reads TGTGCCAGCAGCAGAGCGAGCGGGGGTTTAGCGGAAACCATTCAGTACTTC. Full variable domain (remainder filled in from reference TRBV13 and TRBJ2-4): AAGVIQSPRHLIKEKRETATLKCYPIPRHDTVYWYQQGPGQDPQFLISFYEKMQSDKGSIPDRFSAQQFSDYHSELNMSSLELGDSALYFCASSRASGGLAETIQYFGAGTRLSVL.

This chain links TRBV23-1 with TRBJ2-7, with TRBD1 matching 9 bases. TRBV23-1 qualifies as an ORF whose function is uncertain. This CDR3 has 16 residues. Trimming cost V 3 bases and J 5 bases; bases outside gene matches: 11. CDR3 sequence reads: CASSHTTGTGNHEQYV. The CDR3 region has the DNA TGCGCCAGCAGTCACACCACCGGGACAGGGAACCACGAGCAGTACGTC.

V and J are TRBV7-2 and TRBJ1-1; TRBD1 matches at 7 bases. V was clipped by 4 bases and J by 7 bases; unmatched bases: 6. The CDR3 totals 13 residues. Germline V gives CDR1 SGHTA, CDR2 FQGNSA. CDR3 amino acids: CASSWPGQHEAFF. CDR3 coding DNA: TGTGCCAGCAGCTGGCCGGGACAGCATGAAGCTTTCTTT.

The chain has TRBV7-9 and TRBJ1-1; possibly TRBD1 for D (5 bases). The CDR3 length is 14 residues. Germline V gene lookup returns CDR1 SEHNR and CDR2 FQNEAQ (reference sequence). V dropped 1 base and J dropped 5 bases, with 11 bases sitting between them. The CDR3 protein is CASSLDPRGTEAFF. For the CDR3, the DNA is TGTGCCAGCAGCTTAGACCCTAGGGGAACTGAAGCTTTCTTT.

This rearrangement joins TRBV5-4 to TRBJ2-2, with D possibly being TRBD2 (7 bases). CDR3 length equals 17 residues. V dropped 0 bases and J dropped 0 bases, with 12 bases sitting between them. Germline-derived CDR1 and CDR2 are SGHNT and YYREEE (reference sequence). Written as DNA, the CDR3 is TGTGCCAGCAGCTTGGGGGGGGGCGGACCGAACACCGGGGAGCTGTTTTTT. It yields the protein CASSLGGGGPNTGELFF.

This chain joins TRBV21-1 and TRBJ2-1; the table's D call, TRBD2, has no DNA check behind it. TRBV21-1 is described as a pseudogene. This CDR3 region has 19 residues. Here the CDR3 reads CASSKELRSSGRVTNEQFF. As DNA, the CDR3 is TGTGCCAGCAGCAAAGAGTTGAGGTCTAGCGGGAGAGTCACCAATGAGCAGTTCTTC.

This chain connects TRBV16 to TRBJ2-1, with TRBD2 matching 9 bases. The trim removed 4 bases at V and 8 bases at J, leaving 9 bases unmatched. CDR3 length: 15 amino acids. CDR1 is KGHSY, CDR2 FQNENV, per germline. Here the CDR3 reads CASSPAGGIVDEQFF. In nucleotides, the CDR3 is TGTGCCAGCAGCCCAGCGGGGGGCATCGTGGATGAGCAGTTCTTC.

The chain combines TRBV5-4 with TRBJ2-1; 7 nucleotides agree with TRBD2. Germline values: CDR1 SGHNT, CDR2 YYREEE (reference sequence). The CDR3 loop spans 14 amino acids. Germline trimming cut 4 bases from V and 8 bases from J; bases unmatched to any gene: 9. CDR3 in amino acids: CASSPWTSGYEQFF. CDR3 sequence (DNA): TGTGCCAGCAGCCCGTGGACTAGTGGGTATGAGCAGTTCTTC.

V usage is TRBV7-9 and J usage is TRBJ2-1, with D unclear. The CDR3 is 13 residues long. CDR1 and CDR2 from the germline V gene are SEHNR and FQNEAQ (reference sequence). Between the trimmed V and J ends, which lost 1 base and 5 bases, there was a span of 6 bases. CDR3 nucleotides: TGTGCCAGCAGCTTAGGAGTCCACAATGAGCAGTTCTTC. Translating it yields CASSLGVHNEQFF.

This chain connects TRBV12-1 to TRBJ2-7; the table's D call TRBD2 went unverified against the DNA. TRBV12-1 is a listed pseudogene. The CDR3 covers 19 residues. The CDR3 DNA reads TGTGCCAGCAGCTTTACCCATCGATTAGCGGGAGGACACCCCCACGAGCAGTACGTC. It codes for CASSFTHRLAGGHPHEQYV.

The rearrangement links TRBV9 to TRBJ2-5, with a weak D call TRBD1 (6 bases). The germline V gene encodes CDR1 SGDLS and CDR2 YYNGEE. This CDR3 contains 14 residues. V gave up 0 bases and J gave up 1 base, with 7 bases separating them. This CDR3 reads CASSVGGGQETQYF. The DNA of the CDR3 is TGTGCCAGCAGCGTAGGAGGGGGCCAAGAGACCCAGTACTTC.

The rearrangement uses TRBV2 and TRBJ2-1; 7 nucleotides align to TRBD2. The CDR3 extends over 11 amino acids. Germline V CDR1 and CDR2: SNHLY, FYNNEI. V dropped 6 bases and J dropped 9; count of bases not matched to a gene: 2. The CDR3, as DNA: TGTGCCAGCAGCCTAGCGGCTGAGCAGTTCTTC. It yields the protein CASSLAAEQFF.

V and J are TRBV24-1 and TRBJ2-3; tentative D call: TRBD1 (6 bases). CDR3 size: 12 residues. V dropped 10 bases and J dropped 2 bases, with 9 bases sitting between them. CDR1 and CDR2 (germline): KGHDR, SFDVKD. The CDR3 loop is CATTGSTDTQYF. In DNA, the CDR3 is TGTGCCACAACAGGGTCCACAGATACGCAGTATTTT.

This chain connects TRBV6-2 or TRBV6-3 to TRBJ2-7, with a possible D match to TRBD1 (5 bases). This CDR3 is 14 amino acids long. V lost 2 bases, J lost 4 bases, and 12 bases lay in between. From germline, CDR1 is MNHEY and CDR2 SVGEGT. The CDR3 DNA follows: TGTGCCAGCAGTTACGGGTACAGGATTTACGAGCAGTACTTC. It is translated as CASSYGYRIYEQYF.

The chain links TRBV3-1 (or the pseudogene TRBV3-2) to TRBJ1-5, with TRBD1 matching over 8 bases. This CDR3 has 17 residues. The V and J ends lost 5 bases and 6 bases, in that order; junction bases with no gene match: 15. The germline gives CDR1 LGHDT, CDR2 YNNKEL (reference sequence). CDR3 sequence reads: CASSRRPFGQGGQPQHF. The CDR3, as DNA: TGTGCCAGCAGCAGACGCCCCTTTGGACAGGGCGGTCAGCCCCAGCATTTT.

The J gene is TRBJ1-6, the V gene TRBV6-5; D is unclear. This CDR3 contains 15 residues. The germline gives CDR1 MNHEY, CDR2 SVGAGI. V was trimmed by 0 bases and J by 4 bases, leaving 7 bases between them. CDR3 bases: TGTGCCAGCAGTTACTCGCCGGGGTATAATTCACCCCTCCACTTT. Amino acid sequence: CASSYSPGYNSPLHF.

The J gene is TRBJ1-5, the V gene TRBV19; D unclear. V was pared by 6 bases and J by 7 bases, with 10 bases between. The CDR3 runs to 12 residues. From germline, CDR1 is LNHDA and CDR2 SQIVND (reference sequence). The CDR3 DNA sequence: TGTGCCAGTAGCCTACTCAGGCAGCCCCAGCATTTT. Protein sequence: CASSLLRQPQHF.

V is TRBV7-2 and J is TRBJ1-6; 10 bases are a match to TRBD1. CDR3 length: 15 residues. V shed 5 bases, J shed 9 bases, and the junction held 7 bases outside the gene matches. Germline V gene sequence: CDR1 SGHTA, CDR2 FQGNSA. The CDR3 region is CASSNLRDRGSPLHF. DNA for the CDR3: TGTGCCAGCAGCAATCTCCGGGACAGGGGTTCACCCCTCCACTTT. Combining the CDR3 with reference TRBV7-2 and TRBJ1-6 gives the whole variable domain GAGVSQSPSNKVTEKGKDVELRCDPISGHTALYWYRQSLGQGLEFLIYFQGNSAPDKSGLPSDRFSAERTGGSVSTLTIQRTQQEDSAVYLCASSNLRDRGSPLHFGNGTRLTVT.

This clone was seen only once. Other DNA sequences of this sample code for an identical CDR3. This rearrangement joins TRBV6-2 or TRBV6-3 to TRBJ2-1; 10 positions agree with TRBD2. Trimming removed 5 bases from V and 5 bases from J; junction bases left unmatched: 6. Germline CDR1 and CDR2: MNHEY and SVGEGT. The CDR3 loop spans 15 amino acids. CDR3: CASSRSGRADNEQFF. CDR3 DNA: TGTGCCAGCAGTAGAAGCGGGAGGGCCGACAATGAGCAGTTCTTC.

The V and J genes are TRBV19 and TRBJ1-1; D not resolved. The CDR3 covers 15 residues. Germline CDR1 is LNHDA and CDR2 is SQIVND (reference sequence). V lost 3 bases to trimming and J lost 0 bases, with 11 bases between them. The CDR3 DNA reads TGTGCCAGTAGTATGCACAGAACCATGAACACTGAAGCTTTCTTT. This codes for CASSMHRTMNTEAFF.

V and J are TRBV5-1 and TRBJ2-3; D may be TRBD1 (6 bases). Germline CDR1 and CDR2: SGHRS and YFSETQ. The length of the CDR3 is 15 residues. The germline V and J ends were trimmed by 2 bases and 0 bases, with 10 bases remaining between them. CDR3 region: CASSLGQTSTDTQYF. The CDR3 nucleotides are TGCGCCAGCAGCTTAGGACAGACTAGCACAGATACGCAGTATTTT.

This rearrangement joins TRBV13 to TRBJ2-7; 10 bases align to TRBD2. The CDR3 runs to 15 residues. After removal of 3 bases from V and 2 bases from J, the junction contained 4 bases not matched to a gene. The germline V gene has CDR1 PRHDT and CDR2 FYEKMQ (reference sequence). CDR3 sequence: CASSFSGGIAYEQYF. DNA of the CDR3: TGTGCCAGCAGCTTTAGCGGGGGGATCGCCTACGAGCAGTACTTC.

The V gene is TRBV4-1, the J gene TRBJ1-1, with D hard to call. The ends were cut back, 0 bases at V and 7 bases at J, with 15 bases in the middle. The germline V gene has CDR1 MGHRA and CDR2 YSYEKL. The CDR3 has 15 amino acids. CDR3 DNA sequence: TGCGCCAGCAGCCAAGATCACTCGGGAGAATATGAAGCTTTCTTT. Its protein product is CASSQDHSGEYEAFF.

The chain carries TRBV5-1 and TRBJ1-6; 7 bases agree with TRBD1. V trimming: 4 bases; J trimming: 7 bases; junction bases outside the gene matches: 8. CDR1 is SGHRS, CDR2 YFSETQ, per germline. This CDR3 spans 15 amino acids. Here the CDR3 reads CASSLSTGRNSPLHF. The CDR3 region has the DNA TGCGCCAGCAGCCTCTCGACAGGGCGAAATTCACCCCTCCACTTT.

There are a few counts of this clone. The chain uses TRBV5-6 and TRBJ1-5; D ambiguous. This CDR3 has 14 amino acids. V shed 2 bases and J shed 3 bases, with 9 bases lying between them. From germline, CDR1 is SGHDT and CDR2 YYEEEE. This CDR3 is CASSFRGINQPQHF. The CDR3 nucleotides read TGTGCCAGCAGCTTCCGGGGAATCAATCAGCCCCAGCATTTT.